This T cell receptor beta chain was found in a study of blood T cell repertoires in COVID-19. This clone was recorded a few times. The data were produced by immunoSEQ multiplex PCR, yet TCRdb's version contains in-frame clones alone and is incomplete. There are 82,000 or so clones in the sample; around 89% occur only once, and around 1% lies in the top ten. There are 16 residues in the CDR3. Trimming removed 3 bases from V and 7 bases from J, with 16 bases in between. CDR1 is MDHEN and CDR2 is SYDVKM in the germline V gene. This receptor was taken from a woman aged 45-59 years with acute COVID-19. Source material: PBMCs or T cells enriched from blood (not recorded which). This chain joins TRBV28 and TRBJ1-6; D is perhaps TRBD1 (6 bases). CDR3 bases: TGTGCCAGCAGTTTTCTTAGGGGGACGCTCAATTCACCCCTCCACTTT. Its translation is CASSFLRGTLNSPLHF.